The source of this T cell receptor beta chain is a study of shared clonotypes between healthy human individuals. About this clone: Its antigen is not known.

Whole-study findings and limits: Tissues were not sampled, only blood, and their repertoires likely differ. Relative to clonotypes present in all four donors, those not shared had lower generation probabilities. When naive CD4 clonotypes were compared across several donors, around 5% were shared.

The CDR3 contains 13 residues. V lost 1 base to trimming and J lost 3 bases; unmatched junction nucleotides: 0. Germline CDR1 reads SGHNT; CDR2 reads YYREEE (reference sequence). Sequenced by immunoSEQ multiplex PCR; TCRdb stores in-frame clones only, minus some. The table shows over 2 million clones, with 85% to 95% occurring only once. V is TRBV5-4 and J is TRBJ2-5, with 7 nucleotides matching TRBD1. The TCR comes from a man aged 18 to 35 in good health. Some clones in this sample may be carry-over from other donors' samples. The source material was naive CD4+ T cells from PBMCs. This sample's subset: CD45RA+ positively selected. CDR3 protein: CASSLQGEETQYF. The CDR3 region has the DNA TGTGCCAGCAGCTTGCAGGGGGAAGAGACCCAGTACTTC.